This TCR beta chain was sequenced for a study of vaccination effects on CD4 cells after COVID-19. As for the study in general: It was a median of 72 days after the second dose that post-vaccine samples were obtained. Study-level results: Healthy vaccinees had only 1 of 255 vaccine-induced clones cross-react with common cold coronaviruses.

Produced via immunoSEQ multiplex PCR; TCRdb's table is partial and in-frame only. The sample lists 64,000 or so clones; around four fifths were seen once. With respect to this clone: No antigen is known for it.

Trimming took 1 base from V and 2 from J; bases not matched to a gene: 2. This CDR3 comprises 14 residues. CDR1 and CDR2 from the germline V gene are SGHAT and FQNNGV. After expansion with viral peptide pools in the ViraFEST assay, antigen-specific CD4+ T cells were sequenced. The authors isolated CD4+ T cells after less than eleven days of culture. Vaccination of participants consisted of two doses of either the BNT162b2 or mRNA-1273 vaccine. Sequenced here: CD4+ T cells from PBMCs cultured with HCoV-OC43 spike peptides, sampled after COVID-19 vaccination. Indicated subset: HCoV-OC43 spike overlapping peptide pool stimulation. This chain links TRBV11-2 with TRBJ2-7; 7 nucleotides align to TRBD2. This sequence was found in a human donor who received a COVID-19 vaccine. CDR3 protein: CASSLGGGAYEQYV. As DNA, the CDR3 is TGTGCCAGCAGCTTAGGTGGGGGGGCCTACGAGCAGTACGTC.